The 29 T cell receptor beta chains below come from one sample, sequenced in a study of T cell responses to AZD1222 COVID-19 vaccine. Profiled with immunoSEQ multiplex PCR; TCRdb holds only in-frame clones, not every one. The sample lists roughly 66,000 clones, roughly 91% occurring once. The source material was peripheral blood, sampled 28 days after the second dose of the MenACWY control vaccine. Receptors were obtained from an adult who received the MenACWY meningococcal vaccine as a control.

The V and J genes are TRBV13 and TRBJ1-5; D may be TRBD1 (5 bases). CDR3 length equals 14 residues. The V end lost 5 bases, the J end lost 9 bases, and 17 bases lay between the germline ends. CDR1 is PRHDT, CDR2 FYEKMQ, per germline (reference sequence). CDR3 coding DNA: TGTGCCAGCAGCGCCGGGACGGGTACGACGCCCCAGCATTTT. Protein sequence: CASSAGTGTTPQHF.

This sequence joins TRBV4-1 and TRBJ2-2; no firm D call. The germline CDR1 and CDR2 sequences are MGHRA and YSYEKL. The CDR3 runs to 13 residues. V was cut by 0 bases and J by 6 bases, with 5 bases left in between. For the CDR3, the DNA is TGCGCCAGCAGCCAAGATCGGGCCGGGGAGCTGTTTTTT. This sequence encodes CASSQDRAGELFF.

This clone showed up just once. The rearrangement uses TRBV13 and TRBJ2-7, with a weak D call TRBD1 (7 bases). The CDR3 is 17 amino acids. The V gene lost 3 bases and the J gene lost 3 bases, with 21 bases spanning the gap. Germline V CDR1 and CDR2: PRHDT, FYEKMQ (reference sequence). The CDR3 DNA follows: TGTGCCAGCAGCTTCAACTACCGGGACAGCGGGTACTACGAGCAGTACTTC. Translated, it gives CASSFNYRDSGYYEQYF.

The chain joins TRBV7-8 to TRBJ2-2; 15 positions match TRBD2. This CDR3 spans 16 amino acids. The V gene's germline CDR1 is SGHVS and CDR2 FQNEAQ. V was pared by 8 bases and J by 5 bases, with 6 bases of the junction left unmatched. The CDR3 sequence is CASPGLAGGGTGELFF. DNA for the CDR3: TGTGCCAGCCCGGGACTAGCGGGAGGTGGGACCGGGGAGCTGTTTTTT.

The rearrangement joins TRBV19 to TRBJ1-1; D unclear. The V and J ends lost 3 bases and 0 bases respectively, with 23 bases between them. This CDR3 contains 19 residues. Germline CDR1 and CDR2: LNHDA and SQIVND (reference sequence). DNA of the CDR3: TGTGCCAGTAGTATTTTTCGGCCGGGAGGAAGCCAGGTGAACACTGAAGCTTTCTTT. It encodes CASSIFRPGGSQVNTEAFF.

CDR3 DNA: TGTGCCAGCAGGGACACAGGGGGCGAACAGCCCCAGCATTTT. This encodes CASRDTGGEQPQHF. The chain couples TRBV6-5 to TRBJ1-5; 9 bases agree with TRBD1. Unmatched junction bases numbered 7, after V lost 6 bases and J lost 7 bases. The CDR3 is 14 residues long. CDR1 MNHEY and CDR2 SVGAGI come from the germline V gene.

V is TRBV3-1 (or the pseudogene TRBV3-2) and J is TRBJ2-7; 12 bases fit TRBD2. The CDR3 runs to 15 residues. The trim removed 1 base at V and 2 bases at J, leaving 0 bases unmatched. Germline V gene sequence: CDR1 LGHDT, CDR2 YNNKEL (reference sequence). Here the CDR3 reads CASSQGLAGAYEQYF. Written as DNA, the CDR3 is TGTGCCAGCAGCCAAGGACTAGCGGGAGCCTACGAGCAGTACTTC.

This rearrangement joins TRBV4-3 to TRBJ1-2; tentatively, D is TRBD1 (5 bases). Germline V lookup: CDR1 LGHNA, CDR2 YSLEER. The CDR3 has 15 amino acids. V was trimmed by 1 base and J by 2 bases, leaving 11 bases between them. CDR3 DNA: TGCGCCAGCAGCCAAGTGCTCGGGGCGAACTATGGCTACACCTTC. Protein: CASSQVLGANYGYTF.

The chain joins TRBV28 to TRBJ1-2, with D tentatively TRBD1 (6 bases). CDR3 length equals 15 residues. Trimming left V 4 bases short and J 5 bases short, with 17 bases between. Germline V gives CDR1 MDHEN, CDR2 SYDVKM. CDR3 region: CASSSPTGPSYGYTF. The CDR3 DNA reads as TGTGCCAGCAGTTCACCGACAGGACCTAGTTATGGCTACACCTTC.

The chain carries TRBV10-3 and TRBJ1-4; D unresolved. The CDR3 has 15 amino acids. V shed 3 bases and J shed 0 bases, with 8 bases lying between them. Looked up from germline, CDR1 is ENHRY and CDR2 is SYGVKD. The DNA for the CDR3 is TGTGCCATCAGTGATGGTCCGACAACTAATGAAAAACTGTTTTTT. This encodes CAISDGPTTNEKLFF.

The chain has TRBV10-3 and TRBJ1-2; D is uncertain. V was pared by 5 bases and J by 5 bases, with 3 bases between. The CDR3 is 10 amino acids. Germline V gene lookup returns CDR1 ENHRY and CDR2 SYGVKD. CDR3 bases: TGTGCCATCAGTATATATGGCTACACCTTC. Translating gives CAISIYGYTF.

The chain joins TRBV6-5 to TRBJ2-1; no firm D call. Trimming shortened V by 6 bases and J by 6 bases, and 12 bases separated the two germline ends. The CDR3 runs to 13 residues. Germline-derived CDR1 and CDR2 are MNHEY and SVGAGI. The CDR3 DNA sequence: TGTGCCAGCAGACCCCAACTTGGCAATGAGCAGTTCTTC. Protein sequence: CASRPQLGNEQFF.

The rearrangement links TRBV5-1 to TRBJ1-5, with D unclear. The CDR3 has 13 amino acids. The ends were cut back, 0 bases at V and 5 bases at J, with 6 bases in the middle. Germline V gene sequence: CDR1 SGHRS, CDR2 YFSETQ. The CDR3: CASSLGRYQPQHF. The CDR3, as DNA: TGCGCCAGCAGCTTGGGCAGATATCAGCCCCAGCATTTT.

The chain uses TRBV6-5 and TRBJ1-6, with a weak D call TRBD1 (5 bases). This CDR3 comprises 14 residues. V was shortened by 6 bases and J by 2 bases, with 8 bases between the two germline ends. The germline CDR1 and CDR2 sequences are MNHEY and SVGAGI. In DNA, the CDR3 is TGTGCCAGCAGGCAGGGACCCTATAATTCACCCCTCCACTTT. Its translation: CASRQGPYNSPLHF.

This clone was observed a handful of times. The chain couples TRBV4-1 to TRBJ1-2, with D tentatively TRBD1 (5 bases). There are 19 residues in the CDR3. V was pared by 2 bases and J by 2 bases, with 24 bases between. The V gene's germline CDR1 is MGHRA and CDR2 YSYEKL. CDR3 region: CASSQPSGTPLTENYGYTF. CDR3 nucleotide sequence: TGCGCCAGCAGCCAACCCTCTGGGACCCCGCTAACAGAAAACTATGGCTACACCTTC.

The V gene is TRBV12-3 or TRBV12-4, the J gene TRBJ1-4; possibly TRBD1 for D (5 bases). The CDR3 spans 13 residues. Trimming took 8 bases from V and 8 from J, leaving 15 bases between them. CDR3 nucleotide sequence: TGTGCCAGCCGACCAGCAGGGTACGAAAAACTGTTTTTT. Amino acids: CASRPAGYEKLFF.

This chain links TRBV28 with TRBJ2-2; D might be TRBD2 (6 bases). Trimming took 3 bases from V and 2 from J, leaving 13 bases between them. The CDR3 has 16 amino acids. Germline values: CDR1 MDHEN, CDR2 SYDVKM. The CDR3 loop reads CASSFRLARNTGELFF. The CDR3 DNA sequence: TGTGCCAGCAGTTTCAGGCTAGCGAGAAACACCGGGGAGCTGTTTTTT.

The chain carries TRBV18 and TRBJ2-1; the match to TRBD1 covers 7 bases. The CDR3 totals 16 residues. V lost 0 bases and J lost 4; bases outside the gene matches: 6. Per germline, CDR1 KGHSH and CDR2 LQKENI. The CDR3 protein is CASSPPSPGQYNEQFF. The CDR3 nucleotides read TGTGCCAGCTCACCACCGTCCCCGGGACAGTACAATGAGCAGTTCTTC.

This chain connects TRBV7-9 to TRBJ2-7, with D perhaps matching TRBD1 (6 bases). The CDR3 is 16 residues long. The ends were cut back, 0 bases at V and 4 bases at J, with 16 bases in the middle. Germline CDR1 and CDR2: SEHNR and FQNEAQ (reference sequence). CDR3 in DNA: TGTGCCAGCAGCTTAGCCCCGGGACATTCCAGTTACGAGCAGTACTTC. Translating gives CASSLAPGHSSYEQYF.

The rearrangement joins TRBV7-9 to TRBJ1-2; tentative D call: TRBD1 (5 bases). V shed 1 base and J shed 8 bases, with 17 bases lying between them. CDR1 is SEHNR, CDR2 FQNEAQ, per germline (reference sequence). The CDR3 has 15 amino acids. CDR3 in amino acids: CASSLVGQPLLGYTF. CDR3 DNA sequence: TGTGCCAGCAGCTTAGTGGGGCAGCCGCTATTGGGCTACACCTTC. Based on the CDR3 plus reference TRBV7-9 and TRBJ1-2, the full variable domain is DTGVSQNPRHKITKRGQNVTFRCDPISEHNRLYWYRQTLGQGPEFLTYFQNEAQLEKSRLLSDRFSAERPKGSFSTLEIQRTEQGDSAMYLCASSLVGQPLLGYTFGSGTRLTVV.

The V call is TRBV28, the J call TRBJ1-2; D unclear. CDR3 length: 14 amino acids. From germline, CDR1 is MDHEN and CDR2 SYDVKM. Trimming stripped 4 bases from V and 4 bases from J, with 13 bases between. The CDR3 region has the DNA TGTGCCAGCAGTTCAGGTCGGCCTTTCTATGGCTACACCTTC. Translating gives CASSSGRPFYGYTF.

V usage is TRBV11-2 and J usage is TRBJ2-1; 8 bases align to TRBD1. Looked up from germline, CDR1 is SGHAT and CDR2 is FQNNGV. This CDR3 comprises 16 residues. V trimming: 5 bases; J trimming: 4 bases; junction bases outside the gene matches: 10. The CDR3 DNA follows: TGTGCCAGCAGCCCAAGACAGGGGTCCCCGTACAATGAGCAGTTCTTC. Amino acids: CASSPRQGSPYNEQFF.

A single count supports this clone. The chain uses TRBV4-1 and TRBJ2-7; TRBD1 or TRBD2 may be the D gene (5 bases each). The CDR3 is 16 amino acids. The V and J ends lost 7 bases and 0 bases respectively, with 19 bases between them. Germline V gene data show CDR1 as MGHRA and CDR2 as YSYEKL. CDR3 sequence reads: CASTLRVGESSYEQYF. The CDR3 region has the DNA TGCGCCAGCACCCTGCGTGTGGGGGAGAGCTCCTACGAGCAGTACTTC.

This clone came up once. This CDR3 reads CATSRDPRAEWENIQYF. DNA for the CDR3: TGTGCCACCAGCAGAGATCCTCGGGCCGAGTGGGAAAACATTCAGTACTTC. The chain links TRBV15 to TRBJ2-4; D not resolved. V lost 0 bases and J 5 bases, leaving 17 bases between the germline ends. This CDR3 has 17 amino acids. CDR1 is LNHNV and CDR2 is YYDKDF in the germline V gene (reference sequence).

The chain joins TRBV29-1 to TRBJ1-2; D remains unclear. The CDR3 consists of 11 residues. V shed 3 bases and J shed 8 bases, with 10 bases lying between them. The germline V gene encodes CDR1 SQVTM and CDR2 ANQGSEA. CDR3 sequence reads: CSVDPRMGYTF. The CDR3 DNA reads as TGCAGCGTTGATCCTCGGATGGGCTACACCTTC.

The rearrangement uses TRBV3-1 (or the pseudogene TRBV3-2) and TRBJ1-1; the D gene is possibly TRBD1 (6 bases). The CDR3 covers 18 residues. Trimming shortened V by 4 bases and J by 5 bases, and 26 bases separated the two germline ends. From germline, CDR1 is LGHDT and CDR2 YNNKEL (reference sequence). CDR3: CASSPTVQGRASRTEAFF. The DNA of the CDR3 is TGTGCCAGCAGCCCCACCGTCCAGGGGAGGGCTTCCAGAACTGAAGCTTTCTTT.

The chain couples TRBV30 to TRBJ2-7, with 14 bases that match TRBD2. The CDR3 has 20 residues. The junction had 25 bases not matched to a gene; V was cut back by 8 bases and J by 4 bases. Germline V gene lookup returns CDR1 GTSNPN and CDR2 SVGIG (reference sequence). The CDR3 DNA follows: TGTGCCCTGAGCCCTGAGGTCCTGTTGGGACTAGCGGGAGTTTGGTACGAGCAGTACTTC. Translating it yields CALSPEVLLGLAGVWYEQYF.

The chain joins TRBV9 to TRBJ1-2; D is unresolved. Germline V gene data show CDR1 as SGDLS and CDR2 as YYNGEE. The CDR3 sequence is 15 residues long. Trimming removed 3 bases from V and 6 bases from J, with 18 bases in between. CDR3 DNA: TGTGCCAGCAGCGAGGGAAATCGGAGAGGGAATGGCTACACCTTC. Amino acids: CASSEGNRRGNGYTF.

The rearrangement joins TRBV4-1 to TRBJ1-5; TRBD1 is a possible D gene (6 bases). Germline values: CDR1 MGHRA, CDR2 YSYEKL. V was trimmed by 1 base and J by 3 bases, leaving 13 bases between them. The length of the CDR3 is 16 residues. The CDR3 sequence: CASSQVLGGPNQPQHF. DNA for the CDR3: TGCGCCAGCAGCCAAGTACTCGGGGGCCCCAATCAGCCCCAGCATTTT.